This record covers a single T cell receptor beta chain. The germline CDR1 and CDR2 sequences are ENHRY and SYGVKD. The CDR3 has 16 residues. V trimming: 4 bases; J trimming: 0 bases; junction bases outside the gene matches: 7. These data belong to a study of Tregs in tolerant kidney transplant recipients. Libraries were prepared by immunoSEQ multiplex PCR; TCRdb keeps only in-frame clonotypes and omits some of them. The sample includes about 73,000 clones, more than 95% of them seen just once. This clonotype was sampled from a human donor who received a combined kidney and bone marrow transplant. The specimen was CD4+ T cells from blood, collected before the transplant. The chain uses TRBV10-3 and TRBJ2-3; TRBD2 aligns across 7 bases. CDR3: CAISATSVESTDTQYF. The CDR3 DNA reads as TGTGCCATCAGTGCCACTAGCGTCGAAAGCACAGATACGCAGTATTTT.